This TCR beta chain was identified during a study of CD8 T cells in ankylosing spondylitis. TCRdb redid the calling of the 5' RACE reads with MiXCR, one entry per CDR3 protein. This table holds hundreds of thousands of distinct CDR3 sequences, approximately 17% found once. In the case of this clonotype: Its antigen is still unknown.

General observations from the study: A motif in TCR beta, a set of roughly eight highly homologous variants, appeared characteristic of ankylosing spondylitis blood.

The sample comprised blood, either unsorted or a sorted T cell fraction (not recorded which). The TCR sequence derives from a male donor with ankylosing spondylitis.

CDR3 amino acids: CASSYQRTGGGYGYTF. CDR3 sequence (DNA): TGTGCCAGCAGTTATCAGAGGACAGGGGGGGGCTATGGCTACACCTTC. The gene calls are TRBV6-5 and TRBJ1-2; 10 bases agree with TRBD1. Germline trimming cut 3 bases from V and 4 bases from J; bases unmatched to any gene: 8. Germline CDR1 is MNHEY and CDR2 is SVGAGI. The CDR3 totals 16 residues.